This TCR beta chain was observed in a study of a mutant IDH1 vaccine in newly diagnosed glioma. Study as a whole: First vaccine doses came 4-6 weeks after radiotherapy alone, or with temozolomide cycles. Receipt of radiotherapy, temozolomide, or both preceded the study, and most received both. Study-wide results and limits: Detectable vaccine-induced immune responses arose in over 90% of patients.

The table came from immunoSEQ multiplex PCR; TCRdb's copy has only in-frame clones and leaves some out. The repertoire holds tens of thousands of clones, with 74% as singletons. This CDR3 contains 13 residues. Trimming removed 4 bases from V and 7 bases from J, with 13 bases in between. Germline-derived CDR1 and CDR2 are MNHEY and SVGAGI. This clone was found many times. The antigen remains unidentified. Time point of the sample: week 35, safety follow-up. In every dose of vaccine, 300 ug of mutant IDH1 20-mer peptide was given alongside topical imiquimod. In weeks 1, 3, 5, 7, 11, 15, 19 and 23, patients were immunized, eight times in all.

This chain connects TRBV6-5 to TRBJ1-1, with D maybe TRBD1 (5 bases). The receptor's source is a man aged 50 to 60 with glioma. The sequenced sample was PBMCs, obtained from a glioma patient whose treatment included an IDH1 peptide vaccine. The CDR3 sequence is CASSSTTAVEAFF. The DNA of the CDR3 is TGTGCCAGCAGTTCTACGACAGCCGTTGAAGCTTTCTTT.